This T cell receptor (beta chain) comes out of a study of blood T cell repertoires in COVID-19. Study overall: The cDNA or gDNA used as material had been derived from T cells, B-cell-depleted T cells, or PBMCs.

Trimming stripped 3 bases from V and 2 bases from J, with 11 bases between. The germline V gene has CDR1 SGHRS and CDR2 YFSETQ. The CDR3 totals 14 residues. Study processing details: Estimates of nucleated cell counts were drawn from the amplification of reference gene primers. Produced via immunoSEQ multiplex PCR; TCRdb's table is partial and in-frame only. D and trimming were read from the DNA, whereas the V and J calls and clone size are those reported in that table. Found here are fewer than 400,000 clones, roughly nine tenths of them singletons; the top ten hold 4.5% to 5.5%. Assignments of participants to cohorts depended upon their own reported clinical history. Recovery among Cohort 3 donors was established by two negative PCRs, clearance, or symptom resolution.

The gene calls are TRBV5-1 and TRBJ1-2; weak D call: TRBD1 (6 bases). The sequenced material came from PBMCs or T cells enriched from blood (not recorded which). The origin of this receptor is a man aged 55 to 70 who had recovered from COVID-19. This CDR3 is CASSSGGPNYGYTF. For the CDR3, the DNA is TGCGCCAGCAGCTCGGGGGGCCCCAACTATGGCTACACCTTC.